The 17 T cell receptor beta chains presented below share a single source sample, sequenced in a study of blood T cell repertoires in COVID-19. This table comes from immunoSEQ multiplex PCR, and its TCRdb copy is limited to in-frame clones, with some not included. The repertoire holds under 65,000 clones, with 91% as singletons. Sequencing used peripheral blood. These receptors all come from a human donor in a cohort sampled during active COVID-19.

The gene calls are TRBV6-5 and TRBJ1-1; 8 bases fit TRBD1. The junction had 8 bases not matched to a gene; V was cut back by 8 bases and J by 0 bases. The CDR3 extends over 15 amino acids. Germline-derived CDR1 and CDR2 are MNHEY and SVGAGI. CDR3 DNA: TGTGCCAGCCGGAGGGACAGGCGGATGAACACTGAAGCTTTCTTT. As protein: CASRRDRRMNTEAFF.

V and J are TRBV7-3 and TRBJ2-2; weak D call: TRBD2 (5 bases). The CDR3 has 15 residues. Germline lookup yields CDR1 SGHTA and CDR2 FQGTGA. Trimming shortened V by 1 base and J by 3 bases, and 9 bases separated the two germline ends. CDR3 coding DNA: TGTGCCAGCAGCTTAATCGGCGGGCACACCGGGGAGCTGTTTTTT. Protein sequence: CASSLIGGHTGELFF.

The chain is built from TRBV12-5 and TRBJ2-2; 7 nucleotides match TRBD1. With 5 bases clipped from V and 7 bases from J, the junction kept 1 base outside the gene matches. Germline V gives CDR1 LGHNT, CDR2 FRNRAP. The CDR3 has 12 residues. The CDR3 loop reads CASGRTGGELFF. DNA of the CDR3: TGTGCTAGTGGTCGGACAGGCGGGGAGCTGTTTTTT.

V gene TRBV7-3 combines with J gene TRBJ2-1; 13 bases are shared with TRBD2. CDR1 and CDR2 from the germline V gene are SGHTA and FQGTGA. The CDR3 loop spans 16 amino acids. V shed 1 base, J shed 8 bases, and the junction held 5 bases outside the gene matches. Here the CDR3 reads CASSLSRTSGSYEQFF. CDR3 nucleotide sequence: TGTGCCAGCAGCTTAAGCAGGACTAGCGGGAGCTATGAGCAGTTCTTC. Complete variable domain (other parts from reference TRBV7-3 and TRBJ2-1): GAGVSQTPSNKVTEKGKYVELRCDPISGHTALYWYRQSLGQGPEFLIYFQGTGAADDSGLPNDRFFAVRPEGSVSTLKIQRTERGDSAVYLCASSLSRTSGSYEQFFGPGTRLTVL.

The chain joins TRBV12-1 to TRBJ2-3; TRBD2 is taken as the D call from the table, unchecked against the DNA. TRBV12-1 is reported as a pseudogene. The CDR3 has 12 amino acids. In DNA form, the CDR3 reads TGTGCCAGCAGCCCCCGCGGCGATACGCAGTATTTT. This codes for CASSPRGDTQYF.

This clone was seen once. This sequence joins TRBV5-1 and TRBJ2-3; no definite D call. The CDR3 sequence is 13 residues long. Trimming cost V 7 bases and J 2 bases, with 11 bases left between them. Germline V lookup: CDR1 SGHRS, CDR2 YFSETQ. The DNA for the CDR3 is TGCGCCAGCTCACAACCCTCCACAGATACGCAGTATTTT. Amino acids: CASSQPSTDTQYF. Full variable domain (outside the CDR3, taken from reference TRBV5-1 and TRBJ2-3): KAGVTQTPRYLIKTRGQQVTLSCSPISGHRSVSWYQQTPGQGLQFLFEYFSETQRNKGNFPGRFSGRQFSNSRSEMNVSTLELGDSALYLCASSQPSTDTQYFGPGTRLTVL.

This clone was seen more than once but under ten times. This chain connects TRBV28 to TRBJ2-2; D is possibly TRBD2 (5 bases). This CDR3 comprises 14 residues. Per germline, CDR1 MDHEN and CDR2 SYDVKM. Trimming cost V 3 bases and J 1 base, with 6 bases left between them. This CDR3 reads CASSFGGNTGELFF. The CDR3 nucleotides are TGTGCCAGCAGTTTCGGAGGGAACACCGGGGAGCTGTTTTTT.

V gene TRBV7-3 combines with J gene TRBJ1-1, with D uncertain. Germline-derived CDR1 and CDR2 are SGHTA and FQGTGA. The V end lost 1 base, the J end lost 6 bases, and 9 bases lay between the germline ends. The CDR3 is 13 amino acids. Here the CDR3 reads CASSLRAPAEAFF. Here the CDR3 DNA reads TGTGCCAGCAGCTTAAGGGCCCCTGCTGAAGCTTTCTTT.

The gene calls are TRBV7-3 and TRBJ1-2, with no clear D. The CDR3 runs 13 residues. From germline, CDR1 is SGHTA and CDR2 FQGTGA. Between the trimmed V and J ends, which lost 3 bases and 3 bases, there was a span of 8 bases. The CDR3 is CASSLRGHYGYTF. CDR3 nucleotide sequence: TGTGCCAGCAGCTTGCGAGGGCACTATGGCTACACCTTC.

This chain links TRBV2 with TRBJ1-1, with D possibly TRBD1 on 5 matching bases. This CDR3 is built from 14 residues. V lost 8 bases and J 1 base, leaving 14 bases between the germline ends. Per germline, CDR1 SNHLY and CDR2 FYNNEI. In DNA form, the CDR3 reads TGTGCCAGCTCCGAGCAGGGCCGGAACACTGAAGCTTTCTTT. It specifies CASSEQGRNTEAFF. Filled out from reference TRBV2 and TRBJ1-1, the complete variable domain reads EPEVTQTPSHQVTQMGQEVILRCVPISNHLYFYWYRQILGQKVEFLVSFYNNEISEKSEIFDDQFSVERPDGSNFTLKIRSTKLEDSAMYFCASSEQGRNTEAFFGQGTRLTVV.

The gene calls are TRBV5-1 and TRBJ1-4; D remains unclear. Germline V gene lookup returns CDR1 SGHRS and CDR2 YFSETQ. The CDR3 has 14 amino acids. The V gene lost 5 bases and the J gene lost 3 bases, with 11 bases spanning the gap. The CDR3 DNA follows: TGCGCCAGCAGTTTAGCCGGAGCTAATGAAAAACTGTTTTTT. This gives the protein CASSLAGANEKLFF.

J is TRBJ2-5 and V is TRBV13, with D tentatively TRBD2 (6 bases). Germline CDR1 and CDR2: PRHDT and FYEKMQ (reference sequence). The CDR3 contains 17 residues. V was cut by 4 bases and J by 4 bases, with 22 bases left in between. CDR3 in amino acids: CASSSPHPGEGGETQYF. CDR3 bases: TGTGCCAGCAGCTCCCCTCACCCGGGGGAAGGTGGAGAGACCCAGTACTTC.

This clone was observed a handful of times. CDR3 amino acids: CASCVGTETYEQYF. CDR3 nucleotides: TGTGCCAGCTGTGTAGGAACGGAGACCTACGAGCAGTACTTC. The chain has TRBV2 and TRBJ2-7; D is unclear. In germline, CDR1 is SNHLY, CDR2 FYNNEI. V gave up 8 bases and J gave up 2 bases, with 16 bases separating them. The CDR3 is 14 residues long.

The V gene is TRBV19, the J gene TRBJ2-5, with 11 bases matching TRBD2. V lost 8 bases, J lost 1 base, and 6 bases stayed unmatched. The CDR3 is 15 amino acids. CDR1 is LNHDA, CDR2 SQIVND, per germline (reference sequence). This chain's CDR3 is CASGGLADAQETQYF. DNA of the CDR3: TGTGCCAGTGGGGGACTAGCGGATGCCCAAGAGACCCAGTACTTC.

This chain joins TRBV5-1 and TRBJ2-1; D call uncertain. The CDR3 consists of 15 residues. CDR1 is SGHRS, CDR2 YFSETQ, per germline. V was shortened by 2 bases and J by 1 base, with 10 bases between the two germline ends. The CDR3 DNA reads as TGCGCCAGCAGCTTAACTATTCATTCCTACAATGAGCAGTTCTTC. Translation gives CASSLTIHSYNEQFF.

The chain uses TRBV6-5 and TRBJ1-5; no clear D. The germline gives CDR1 MNHEY, CDR2 SVGAGI. CDR3 size: 14 residues. Trimming shortened V by 0 bases and J by 8 bases, and 11 bases separated the two germline ends. CDR3 nucleotide sequence: TGTGCCAGCAGTTACTCGGGCCCCCTGGAGCCCCAGCATTTT. Translation gives CASSYSGPLEPQHF.

The chain's CDR3 is CASSYPDRGGTEAFF. CDR3 nucleotides: TGTGCCAGCAGTTACCCGGACAGGGGAGGGACTGAAGCTTTCTTT. V gene TRBV6-2 or TRBV6-3 combines with J gene TRBJ1-1, with 9 nucleotides matching TRBD1. J was trimmed by 5 bases and V by 2 bases; bases with no gene match: 6. This CDR3 is 15 amino acids long. Germline V CDR1 and CDR2: MNHEY, SVGEGT.